This T cell receptor beta chain was observed in a study of cytomegalovirus exposure and HLA in healthy donors. Study-level background: For the roughly 400 genotyped donors, 75% to 90% fell within the Caucasian-associated ancestry cluster.

Notes on this clone: Antigen: not known.

Study-wide findings and caveats: An analysis that was carried out later associated fewer than 20,000 TCR beta sequences with HLA alleles at 0.05 false discovery rate. A later analysis linked a missense variant in DCLRE1C to the trimming of TCR beta V and J genes. The HLA-A and HLA-B alleles of most subjects were reportedly predicted accurately from TCR beta sequences.

This CDR3 has 17 residues. The V gene end was trimmed by 4 bases and the J gene end by 2 bases; junction bases not matched to a gene: 9. Germline V gene sequence: CDR1 SGDLS, CDR2 YYNGEE. PCR amplification relied on 60 Vbeta primers (plus 13 Jbeta primers). Repertoires were generated with immunoSEQ multiplex PCR, while TCRdb's copy carries only in-frame clones and drops some. Among roughly 160,000 clones listed, about 75% were seen once. Sequencing input: PBMCs. This rearrangement joins TRBV9 to TRBJ2-7, with 13 bases that match TRBD2. The sequence was collected from a man aged 50 or older in good health and CMV-seropositive. CDR3 DNA sequence: TGTGCCAGCAGCCCCCGACTAGCGGGGGGCACTACCTACGAGCAGTACTTC. Protein sequence: CASSPRLAGGTTYEQYF.